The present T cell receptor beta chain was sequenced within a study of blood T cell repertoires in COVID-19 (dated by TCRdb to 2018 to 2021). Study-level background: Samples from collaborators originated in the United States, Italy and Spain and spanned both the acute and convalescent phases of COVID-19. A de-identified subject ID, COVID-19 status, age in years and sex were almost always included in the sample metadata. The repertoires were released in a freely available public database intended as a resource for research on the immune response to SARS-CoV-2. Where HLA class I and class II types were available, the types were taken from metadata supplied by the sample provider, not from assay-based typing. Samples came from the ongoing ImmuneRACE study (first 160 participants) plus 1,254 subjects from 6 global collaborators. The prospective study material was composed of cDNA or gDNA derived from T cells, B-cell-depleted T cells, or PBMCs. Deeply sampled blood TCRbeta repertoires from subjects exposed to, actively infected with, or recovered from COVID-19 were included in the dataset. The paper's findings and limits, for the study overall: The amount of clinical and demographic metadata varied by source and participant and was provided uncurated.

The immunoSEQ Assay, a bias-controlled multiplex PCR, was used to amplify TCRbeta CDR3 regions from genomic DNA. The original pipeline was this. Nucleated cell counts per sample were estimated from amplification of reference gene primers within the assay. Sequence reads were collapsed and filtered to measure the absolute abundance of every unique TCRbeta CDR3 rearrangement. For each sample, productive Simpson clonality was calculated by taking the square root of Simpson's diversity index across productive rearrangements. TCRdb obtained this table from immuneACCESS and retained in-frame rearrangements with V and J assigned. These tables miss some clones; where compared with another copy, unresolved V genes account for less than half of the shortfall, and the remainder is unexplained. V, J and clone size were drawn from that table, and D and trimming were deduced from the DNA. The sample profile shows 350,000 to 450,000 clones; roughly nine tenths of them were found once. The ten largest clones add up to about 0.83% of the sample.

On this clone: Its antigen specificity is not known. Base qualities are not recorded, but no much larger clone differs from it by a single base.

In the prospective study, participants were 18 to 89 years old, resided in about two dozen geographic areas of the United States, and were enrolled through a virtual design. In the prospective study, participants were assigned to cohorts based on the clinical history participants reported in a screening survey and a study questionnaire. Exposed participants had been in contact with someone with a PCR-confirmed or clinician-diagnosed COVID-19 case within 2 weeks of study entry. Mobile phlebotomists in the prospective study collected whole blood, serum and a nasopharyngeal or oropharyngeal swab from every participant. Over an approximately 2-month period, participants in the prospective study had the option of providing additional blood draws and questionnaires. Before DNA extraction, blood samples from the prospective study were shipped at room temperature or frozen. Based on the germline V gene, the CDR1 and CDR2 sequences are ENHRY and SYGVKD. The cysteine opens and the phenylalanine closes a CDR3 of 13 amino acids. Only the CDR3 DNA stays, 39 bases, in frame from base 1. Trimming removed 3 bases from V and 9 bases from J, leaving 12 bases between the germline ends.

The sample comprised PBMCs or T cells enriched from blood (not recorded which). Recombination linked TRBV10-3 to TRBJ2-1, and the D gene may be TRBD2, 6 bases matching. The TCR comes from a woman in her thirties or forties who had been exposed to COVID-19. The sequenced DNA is TGTGCCATCAGTGACCAGGGAGGCGGTGAGCAGTTCTTC. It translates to CAISDQGGGEQFF.